The clone carrying this TCR beta chain was picked up many times. V lost 0 bases, J lost 4 bases, and 9 bases lay in between. The CDR3 length is 15 residues. Germline-derived CDR1 and CDR2 are LGHNA and YSLEER. Alpha and beta chains were covered, as first-strand cDNA relied on TRAV- and TRBV-specific primers. With a constant-region primer and a V-primer adapter, TCRs were subjected to about 20 PCR cycles of amplification. In TCRdb, the reads were re-called with MiXCR into one record per CDR3 protein. The data contain some 88,000 distinct CDR3 sequences, 8% to 10% of them seen just once; the ten biggest clones take up roughly 1%. Time point here: before trial treatment. These data originate in a study of low-dose radiotherapy and immunotherapy resistance in tumors. About the study: Treatment consisted of nivolumab 240 mg every two weeks and ipilimumab 1 mg/kg every six weeks, given intravenously to patients.

The TCR originated in a male donor with prostate cancer. This rearrangement joins TRBV4-3 to TRBJ1-4; no reliable D call. The sample consisted of PBMCs, taken before treatment. The CDR3 nucleotides are TGCGCCAGCAGCCAAGAGGGTACCTATAATGAAAAACTGTTTTTT. Translating it yields CASSQEGTYNEKLFF.